Each of the 19 T cell receptor beta chains below was sequenced from the same sample in a study of CXCR3-negative and CXCR3-positive naive CD8 T cells. UMI-tagged TRB cDNA libraries were built via 5' RACE. TCRdb re-called the 5' RACE reads and shows each CDR3 protein once, DNA omitted. This sample's clone table lists 100,000 to 150,000 distinct CDR3 sequences. Input material: naive CXCR3- CD8+ T cells from blood. The subset: CD45RO-CCR7+CD27+CD95- naive CD8+ T cells lacking CXCR3 (TNR3-). Every receptor here comes from a human donor in good health. Some clones in this sample may be carry-over from other donors' samples.

J is TRBJ2-7 and V is TRBV29-1; TCRdb designates TRBD2, a call that cannot be tested without DNA. Germline lookup yields CDR1 SQVTM and CDR2 ANQGSEA. CDR3 length: 13 residues. CDR3 loop: CSVTSGSSYEQYF.

The chain combines TRBV12-3 or TRBV12-4 with TRBJ2-2. The CDR3 is 12 amino acids. This CDR3 is CATLDSTGELFF.

The V gene is TRBV12-3 or TRBV12-4, the J gene TRBJ2-1; TCRdb's D call of TRBD1 is untestable without DNA. The CDR3 has 15 amino acids. CDR3 sequence reads: CASSFTGGSYNEQFF.

The chain joins TRBV10-3 to TRBJ2-2. This CDR3 has 13 residues. The germline V gene encodes CDR1 ENHRY and CDR2 SYGVKD. CDR3 sequence: CAISEIPTGELFF.

This rearrangement joins TRBV7-9 to TRBJ1-2. CDR1 SEHNR and CDR2 FQNEAQ come from the germline V gene (reference sequence). This CDR3 is built from 13 residues. CDR3 sequence: CASSLRGDYGYTF.

The chain has TRBV6-2 or TRBV6-3 and TRBJ2-3; TCRdb reports TRBD1, a call that lacks DNA to check it against. Germline CDR1 is MNHEY and CDR2 is SVGEGT. This CDR3 region has 19 residues. The CDR3 reads CASSYTELPGTGVADTQYF.

The rearrangement uses TRBV20-1 and TRBJ2-2. CDR1 and CDR2 from the germline V gene are DFQATT and SNEGSKA (reference sequence). The CDR3 loop spans 16 amino acids. This chain's CDR3 is CSARELDGSGTGELFF.

The chain is built from TRBV7-9 and TRBJ2-7. Germline CDR1 is SEHNR and CDR2 is FQNEAQ (reference sequence). The CDR3 covers 15 residues. The CDR3 here is CASSLNLGSVKEQYF.

This chain uses TRBV7-2 with TRBJ2-1; checking the TCRdb D call of TRBD1 is not possible without DNA. Germline lookup yields CDR1 SGHTA and CDR2 FQGNSA. The CDR3 is made up of 15 amino acids. The CDR3 loop is CASSLGGGSYNEQFF.

The chain couples TRBV3-1 to TRBJ1-6; TCRdb proposes TRBD1, but this gene call is untestable without DNA. This CDR3 has 14 residues. Germline-derived CDR1 and CDR2 are LGHDT and YNNKEL (reference sequence). CDR3 loop: CASSQNRGPSPLHF.

The gene calls are TRBV13 and TRBJ2-5. The CDR3 has 14 amino acids. The germline V gene encodes CDR1 PRHDT and CDR2 FYEKMQ (reference sequence). The CDR3 here is CASSLVTLEETQYF.

The chain joins TRBV12-3 or TRBV12-4 to TRBJ2-1; the TRBD2 assignment by TCRdb is unverifiable without DNA. The CDR3 has 15 amino acids. The chain's CDR3 is CASRAGTSMGDEQFF.

The rearrangement joins TRBV4-3 to TRBJ2-1; as DNA is missing, the TRBD1 call by TCRdb cannot be tested. Per the germline V gene, CDR1 is LGHNA and CDR2 is YSLEER. The CDR3 covers 15 residues. CDR3 region: CASSLHRDRGSEQFF.

The rearrangement links TRBV11-2 to TRBJ2-3; TCRdb reports TRBD1, a call that lacks DNA to check it against. CDR1 and CDR2 (germline): SGHAT, FQNNGV. The CDR3 totals 18 residues. This CDR3 is CASSLADTHRVSTDTQYF.

V and J are TRBV10-1 and TRBJ2-7. Germline assignment: CDR1 WNHNN and CDR2 SYGVQD (reference sequence). The CDR3 covers 13 residues. CDR3 protein: CASSDGFSYEQYF.

The V and J genes are TRBV13 and TRBJ1-1; TCRdb calls TRBD1, which cannot be checked without DNA. The CDR3 covers 15 residues. The V gene's germline CDR1 is PRHDT and CDR2 FYEKMQ (reference sequence). The chain's CDR3 is CASSHLTESNTEAFF.

The V call is TRBV7-6, the J call TRBJ2-3; TCRdb's D call, TRBD1, is unchecked because there is no DNA. Germline values: CDR1 SGHVS, CDR2 FNYEAQ. The CDR3 contains 15 residues. The CDR3 protein is CASSTWTGGTDRQYF.

V and J are TRBV27 and TRBJ1-2; TCRdb names TRBD1, which stays unverified in the absence of DNA. The CDR3 loop spans 14 amino acids. CDR1 is MNHEY, CDR2 SMNVEV, per germline (reference sequence). The CDR3 loop is CASKVTGSVYGYTF.

The chain has TRBV29-1 and TRBJ2-5; the TRBD1 assignment by TCRdb is unverifiable without DNA. This CDR3 has 13 amino acids. CDR1 and CDR2 from the germline V gene are SQVTM and ANQGSEA. CDR3 residues: CSVETPRQETQYF.